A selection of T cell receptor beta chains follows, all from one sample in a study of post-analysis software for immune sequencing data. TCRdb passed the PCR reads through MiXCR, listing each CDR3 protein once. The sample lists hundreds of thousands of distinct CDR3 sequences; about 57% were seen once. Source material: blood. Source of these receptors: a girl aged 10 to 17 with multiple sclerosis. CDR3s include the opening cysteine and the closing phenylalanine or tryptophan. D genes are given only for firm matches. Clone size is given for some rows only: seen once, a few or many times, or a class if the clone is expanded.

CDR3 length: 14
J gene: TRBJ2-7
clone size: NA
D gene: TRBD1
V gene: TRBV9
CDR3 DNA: TGTGCCAGCAGCGTAGGAGGGACAGGGTATGAGCAGTACTTC
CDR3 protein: CASSVGGTGYEQYF

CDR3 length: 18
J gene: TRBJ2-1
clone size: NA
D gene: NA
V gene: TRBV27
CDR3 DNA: TGTGCCAGCAGTTCCCAGGGTAGTGGGGGGCGGATCTACAATGAGCAGTTCTTC
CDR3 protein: CASSSQGSGGRIYNEQFF

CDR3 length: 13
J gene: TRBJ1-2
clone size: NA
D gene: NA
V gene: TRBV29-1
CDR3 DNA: TGCAGCGGTGATTCGGGGGCGGGCTATGGCTACACCTTC
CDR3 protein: CSGDSGAGYGYTF

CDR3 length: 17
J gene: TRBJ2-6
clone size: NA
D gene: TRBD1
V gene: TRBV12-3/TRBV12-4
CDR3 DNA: TGTGCCAGCGTTCGGACAGGGGGCCTCCCTGGGGCCAACGTCCTGACTTTC
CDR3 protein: CASVRTGGLPGANVLTF

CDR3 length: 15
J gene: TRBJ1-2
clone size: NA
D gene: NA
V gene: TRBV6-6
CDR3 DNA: TGTGCCAGCAGTAACCGGGATAAAAGTTTCTATGGCTACACCTTC
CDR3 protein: CASSNRDKSFYGYTF

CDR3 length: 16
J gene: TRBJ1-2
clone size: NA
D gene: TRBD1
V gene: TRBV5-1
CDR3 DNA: TGCGCCAGCAGGCCTGGAGGGACAGAGCCTAACTATGGCTACACCTTC
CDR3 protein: CASRPGGTEPNYGYTF

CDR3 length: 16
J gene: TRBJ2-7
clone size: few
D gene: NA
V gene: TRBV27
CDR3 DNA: TGTGCCAGCAGTTTAAGCCCCCTCGCAAACTCCTACGAGCAGTACTTC
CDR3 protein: CASSLSPLANSYEQYF

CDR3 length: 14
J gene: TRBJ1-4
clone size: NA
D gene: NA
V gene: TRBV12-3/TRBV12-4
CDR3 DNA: TGTGCCAGCAGCCGACCGGGACAAGACGAAAAACTGTTTTTT
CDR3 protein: CASSRPGQDEKLFF

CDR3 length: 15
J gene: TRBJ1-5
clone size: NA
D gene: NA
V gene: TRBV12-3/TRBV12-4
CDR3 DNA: TGTGCCAGCAGTTTAGCAGCAGGGCGCAATCAGCCCCAGCATTTT
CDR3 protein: CASSLAAGRNQPQHF

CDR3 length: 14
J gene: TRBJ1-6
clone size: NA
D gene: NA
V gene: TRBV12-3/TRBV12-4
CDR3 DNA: TGTGCCAGCAGTTTAAGGGCGCGGGGATCACCCCTCCACTTT
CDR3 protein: CASSLRARGSPLHF

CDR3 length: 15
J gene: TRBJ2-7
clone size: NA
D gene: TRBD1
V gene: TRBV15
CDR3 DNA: TGTGCCACCAGCAGAAAAATCTTGACAGGGGACGAGCAGTACTTC
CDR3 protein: CATSRKILTGDEQYF

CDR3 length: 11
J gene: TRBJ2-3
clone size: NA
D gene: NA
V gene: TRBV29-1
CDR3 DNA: TGCAGCGGACAGGAACCGGATACGCAGTATTTT
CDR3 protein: CSGQEPDTQYF

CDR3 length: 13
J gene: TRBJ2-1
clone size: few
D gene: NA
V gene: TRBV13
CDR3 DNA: TGTGCCAGCAGCTCAATTCTAGTCAATGAGCAGTTCTTC
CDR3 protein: CASSSILVNEQFF

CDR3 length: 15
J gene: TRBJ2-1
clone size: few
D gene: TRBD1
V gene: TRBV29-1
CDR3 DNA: TGCAGCGTTGAAGAGGACAGGGAACCCTACAATGAGCAGTTCTTC
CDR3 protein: CSVEEDREPYNEQFF

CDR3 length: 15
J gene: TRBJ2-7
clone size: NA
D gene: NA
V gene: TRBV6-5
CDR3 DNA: TGTGCCAGCAGTTACCCGGGGGTCAGATCCTACGAGCAGTACTTC
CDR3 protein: CASSYPGVRSYEQYF

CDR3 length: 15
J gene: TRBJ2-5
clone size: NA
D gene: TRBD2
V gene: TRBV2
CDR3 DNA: TGTGCCAGCAACGGAGGGGCGGGAGCCAAAGAGACCCAGTACTTC
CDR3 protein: CASNGGAGAKETQYF

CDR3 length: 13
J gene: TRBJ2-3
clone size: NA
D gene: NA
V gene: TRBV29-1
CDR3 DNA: TGCAGCGTTGGAAAGCTCGGGGGAGATACGCAGTATTTT
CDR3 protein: CSVGKLGGDTQYF

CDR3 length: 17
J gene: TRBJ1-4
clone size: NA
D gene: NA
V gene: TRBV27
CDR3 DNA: TGTGCCAGCAGTTTCAAGGGGGGATTGGAGGCTAATGAAAAACTGTTTTTT
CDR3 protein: CASSFKGGLEANEKLFF

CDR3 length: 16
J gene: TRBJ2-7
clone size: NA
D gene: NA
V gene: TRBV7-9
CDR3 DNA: TGTGCCAGCAGCTTAGACGGGGATCCCACGCCCTACGAGCAGTACTTC
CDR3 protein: CASSLDGDPTPYEQYF

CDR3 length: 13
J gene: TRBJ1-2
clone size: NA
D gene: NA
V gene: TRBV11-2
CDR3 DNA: TGTGCCAGCAGCCCAGGGTATTCCTATGGCTACACCTTC
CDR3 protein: CASSPGYSYGYTF

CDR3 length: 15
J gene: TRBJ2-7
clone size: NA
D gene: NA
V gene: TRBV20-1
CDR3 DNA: TGCAGTGCTCCGCGCCCAAGGGGAGGATCCTACGAGCAGTACTTC
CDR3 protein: CSAPRPRGGSYEQYF

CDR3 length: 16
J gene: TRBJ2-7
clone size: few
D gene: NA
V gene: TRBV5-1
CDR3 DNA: TGCGCCAGCAGCGCAAAAACCGGGACAACTGACTACGAGCAGTACTTC
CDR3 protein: CASSAKTGTTDYEQYF

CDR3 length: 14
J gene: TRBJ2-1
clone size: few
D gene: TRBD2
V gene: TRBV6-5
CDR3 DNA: TGTGCCAGTTTAGCGGGGGACTCCTACAATGAGCAGTTCTTC
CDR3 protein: CASLAGDSYNEQFF

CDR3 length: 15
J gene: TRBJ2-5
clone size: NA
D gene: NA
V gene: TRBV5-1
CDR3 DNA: TGCGCCAGCAGCCTGAATCGTGGGGGGCCGGAGACCCAGTACTTC
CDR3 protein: CASSLNRGGPETQYF

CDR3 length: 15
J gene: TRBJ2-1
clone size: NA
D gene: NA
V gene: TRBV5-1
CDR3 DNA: TGCGCCAGCAGCTTTGACAGCTCACTATACAATGAGCAGTTCTTC
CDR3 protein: CASSFDSSLYNEQFF

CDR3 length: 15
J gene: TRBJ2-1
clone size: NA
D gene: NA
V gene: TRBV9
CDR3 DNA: TGTGCCAGCAGCGTAGCAGGGATGACTAGAAATGAGCAGTTCTTC
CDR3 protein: CASSVAGMTRNEQFF

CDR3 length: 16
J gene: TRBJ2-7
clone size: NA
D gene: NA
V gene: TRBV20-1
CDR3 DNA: TGCAGTGCTAGAGTCGTGACTCCGGGACCAGCGTGGGAGCAGTACTTC
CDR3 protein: CSARVVTPGPAWEQYF

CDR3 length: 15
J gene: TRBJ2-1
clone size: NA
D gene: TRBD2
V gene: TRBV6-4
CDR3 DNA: TGTGCCAGCAGTGAGTTGTCTAGCGGGTCTAATGAGCAGTTCTTC
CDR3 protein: CASSELSSGSNEQFF

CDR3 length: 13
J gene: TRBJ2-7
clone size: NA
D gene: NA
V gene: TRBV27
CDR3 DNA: TGTGCCAGCAGTGTACAGGGTCCCCACGAGCAGTACTTC
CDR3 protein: CASSVQGPHEQYF

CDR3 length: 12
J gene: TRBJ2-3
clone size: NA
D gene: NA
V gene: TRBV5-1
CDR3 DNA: TGCGCCAGCAGCTTTGACGGGAATACGCAGTATTTT
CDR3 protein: CASSFDGNTQYF

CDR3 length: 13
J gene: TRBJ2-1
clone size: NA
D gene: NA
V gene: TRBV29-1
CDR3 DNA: TGCAGCGGGAGTTCAGGGGGGAGGAATGAGCAGTTCTTC
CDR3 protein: CSGSSGGRNEQFF

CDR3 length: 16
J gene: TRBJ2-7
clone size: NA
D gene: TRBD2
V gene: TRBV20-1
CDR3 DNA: TGCAGTGCTGAAGGGACCGGGACTAGCGGGTACTACGAGCAGTACTTC
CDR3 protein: CSAEGTGTSGYYEQYF